Below are 10 T cell receptor beta chains sequenced from a single sample in a study of Ad26.COV2.S vaccination and SARS-CoV-2 variants. TCRdb keeps only in-frame clones here, not all; method: immunoSEQ multiplex PCR. The sample includes fewer than 500,000 clones, 75% to 95% seen only once; the top ten take roughly an eighth. Treatment noted: some 19 received Ad26.COV2.S at low or high dose, single or two shots; about 5 received placebo; per-sample allocation not given. Specimen acquisition occurred on day 63 following the initial vaccine or placebo injection. The sequencing used peripheral blood, collected in a trial of Ad26.COV2.S vaccine versus placebo. The receptor set was obtained from a person aged 18-65 years who received the Ad26.COV2.S COVID-19 vaccine or a placebo.

The chain links TRBV14 to TRBJ1-6; D gene uncertain. The CDR3 spans 16 residues. V lost 0 bases, J lost 0 bases, and 6 bases lay in between. CDR1 and CDR2 from the germline V gene are SGHDN and FVKESK. The CDR3 coding sequence is TGTGCCAGCAGCCAAGAACAGTACTCCTATAATTCACCCCTCCACTTT. Its translation is CASSQEQYSYNSPLHF.

V gene TRBV4-3 combines with J gene TRBJ1-4, with D uncertain. The CDR3 totals 17 residues. The V gene's germline CDR1 is LGHNA and CDR2 YSLEER. V lost 0 bases and J 0 bases, leaving 11 bases between the germline ends. The CDR3 protein is CASSQERPVATNEKLFF. The CDR3 DNA sequence: TGCGCCAGCAGCCAAGAAAGGCCAGTTGCAACTAATGAAAAACTGTTTTTT.

The rearrangement joins TRBV6-1 to TRBJ1-5; no clear D. Trimming removed 2 bases at V and 3 bases at J, with 14 bases between. CDR1 and CDR2 from the germline V gene are MNHNS and SASEGT. This CDR3 comprises 16 residues. This CDR3 is CASSEFSRLLNQPQHF. The CDR3 DNA reads TGTGCCAGCAGTGAATTCTCACGTTTACTCAATCAGCCCCAGCATTTT.

This rearrangement joins TRBV29-1 to TRBJ2-1; 9 bases match TRBD2. The CDR3 runs to 15 residues. Trimming at V came to 2 bases and at J to 5 bases, leaving 7 bases not matched to a gene. CDR1 SQVTM and CDR2 ANQGSEA come from the germline V gene. The CDR3 protein is CSVERLAEDNNEQFF. The CDR3 nucleotides are TGCAGCGTTGAAAGACTAGCGGAGGATAACAATGAGCAGTTCTTC.

Regarding this clone: Other DNA sequences in the same sample also yield this CDR3. The chain employs TRBV7-2 and TRBJ2-1, with D unclear. V was clipped by 1 base and J by 2 bases, with 3 bases between them. The V gene's germline CDR1 is SGHTA and CDR2 FQGNSA. There are 13 residues in the CDR3. The CDR3 sequence is CASSLVTYNEQFF. Here the CDR3 DNA reads TGTGCCAGCAGCTTAGTCACCTACAATGAGCAGTTCTTC.

This chain connects TRBV18 to TRBJ2-7; 7 positions agree with TRBD1. CDR1 is KGHSH, CDR2 LQKENI, per germline. With V trimmed by 5 bases and J by 0 bases, 4 bases remained unmatched. The CDR3 is 14 amino acids. In nucleotides, the CDR3 is TGTGCCAGCTCAACTCGGGACAGCTCCTACGAGCAGTACTTC. Amino acid sequence: CASSTRDSSYEQYF.

The rearrangement links TRBV11-2 to TRBJ2-1; a possible D gene is TRBD2 (5 bases). Germline CDR1 SGHAT, CDR2 FQNNGV. The CDR3 totals 15 residues. V lost 5 bases and J lost 4, with 15 bases in between. CDR3 sequence: CASSPNHGVYNEQFF. DNA for the CDR3: TGTGCCAGCAGCCCGAACCACGGGGTATACAATGAGCAGTTCTTC.

V and J are TRBV7-2 and TRBJ2-7; 8 bases map to TRBD2. The V gene end was trimmed by 5 bases and the J gene end by 3 bases; junction bases not matched to a gene: 6. Per germline, CDR1 SGHTA and CDR2 FQGNSA. The CDR3 sequence is 14 residues long. CDR3 coding DNA: TGTGCCAGCAGCAGAACTAGCGGAGTCTACGAGCAGTACTTC. Translation gives CASSRTSGVYEQYF.

The chain recombines TRBV4-1 with TRBJ1-1; perhaps TRBD1 as D (6 bases). V was shortened by 3 bases and J by 0 bases, with 20 bases between the two germline ends. The V gene's germline CDR1 is MGHRA and CDR2 YSYEKL. This CDR3 comprises 18 residues. This CDR3 reads CASSHDGGRTMLNTEAFF. The CDR3 DNA reads as TGCGCCAGCAGCCACGATGGGGGCCGTACTATGTTGAACACTGAAGCTTTCTTT.

The CDR3 loop is CASSRESDTQYF. As DNA, the CDR3 is TGTGCCAGCAGCAGGGAGTCAGATACGCAGTATTTT. This rearrangement joins TRBV6-2 or TRBV6-3 to TRBJ2-3; D may correspond to TRBD1 or TRBD2 (5 bases each). From germline, CDR1 is MNHEY and CDR2 SVGEGT. This CDR3 has 12 residues. With 6 bases removed from V and 4 bases from J, the gap between germline ends came to 8 bases.